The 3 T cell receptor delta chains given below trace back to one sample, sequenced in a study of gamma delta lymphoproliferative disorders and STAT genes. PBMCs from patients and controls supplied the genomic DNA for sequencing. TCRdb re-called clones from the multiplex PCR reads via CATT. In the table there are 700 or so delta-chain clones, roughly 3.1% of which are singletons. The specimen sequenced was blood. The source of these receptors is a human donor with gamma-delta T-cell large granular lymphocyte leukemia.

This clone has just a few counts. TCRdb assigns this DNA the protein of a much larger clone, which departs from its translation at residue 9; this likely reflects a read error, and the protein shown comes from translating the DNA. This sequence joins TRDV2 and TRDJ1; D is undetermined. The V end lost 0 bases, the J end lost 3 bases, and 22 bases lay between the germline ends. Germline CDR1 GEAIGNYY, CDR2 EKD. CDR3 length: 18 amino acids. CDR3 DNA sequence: TGTGCCTGTGACACCGTAGGGCTGTGGGAAAACGGGGCCGATAAACTCATCTTT. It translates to CACDTVGLWENGADKLIF.

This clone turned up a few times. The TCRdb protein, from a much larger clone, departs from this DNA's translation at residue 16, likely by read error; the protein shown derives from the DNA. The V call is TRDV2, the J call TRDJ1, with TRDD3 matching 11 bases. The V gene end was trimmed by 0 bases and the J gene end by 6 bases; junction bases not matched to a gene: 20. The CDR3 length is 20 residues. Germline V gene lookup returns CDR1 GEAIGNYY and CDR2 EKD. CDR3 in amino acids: CACDTVHTGLGDTRGNKLIF. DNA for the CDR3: TGTGCCTGTGACACCGTCCACACGGGGCTGGGGGATACCAGAGGCAATAAACTCATCTTT.

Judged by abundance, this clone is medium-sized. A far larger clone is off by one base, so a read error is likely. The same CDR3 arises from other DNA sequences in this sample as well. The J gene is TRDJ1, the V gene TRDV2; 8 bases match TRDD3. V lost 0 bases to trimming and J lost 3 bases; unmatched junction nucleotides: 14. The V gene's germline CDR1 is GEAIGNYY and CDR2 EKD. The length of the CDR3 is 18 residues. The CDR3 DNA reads TGTGCCTGTGACACCGTAGGGCTGGGGGAAAATGGGGCCGATAAACTCATCTTT. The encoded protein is CACDTVGLGENGADKLIF.